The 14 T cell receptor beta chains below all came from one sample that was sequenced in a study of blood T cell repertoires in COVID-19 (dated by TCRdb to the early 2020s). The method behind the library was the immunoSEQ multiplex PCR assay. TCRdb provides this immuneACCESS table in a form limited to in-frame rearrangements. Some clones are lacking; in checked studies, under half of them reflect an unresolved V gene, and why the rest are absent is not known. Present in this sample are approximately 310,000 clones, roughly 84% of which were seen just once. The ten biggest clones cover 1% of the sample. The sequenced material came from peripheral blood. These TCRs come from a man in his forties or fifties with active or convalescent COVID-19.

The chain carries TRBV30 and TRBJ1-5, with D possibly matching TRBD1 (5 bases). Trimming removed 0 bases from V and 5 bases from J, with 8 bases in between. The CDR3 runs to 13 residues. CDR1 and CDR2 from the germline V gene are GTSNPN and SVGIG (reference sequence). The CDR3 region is CAWSVQADQPQHF. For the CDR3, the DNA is TGTGCCTGGAGTGTACAGGCCGATCAGCCCCAGCATTTT.

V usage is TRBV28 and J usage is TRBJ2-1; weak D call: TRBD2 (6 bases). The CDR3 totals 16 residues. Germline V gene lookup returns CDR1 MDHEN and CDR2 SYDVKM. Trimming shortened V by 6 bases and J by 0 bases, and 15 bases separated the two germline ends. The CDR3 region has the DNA TGTGCCAGCAGCACTACTAGCACCGGCTCCTACAATGAGCAGTTCTTC. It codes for CASSTTSTGSYNEQFF.

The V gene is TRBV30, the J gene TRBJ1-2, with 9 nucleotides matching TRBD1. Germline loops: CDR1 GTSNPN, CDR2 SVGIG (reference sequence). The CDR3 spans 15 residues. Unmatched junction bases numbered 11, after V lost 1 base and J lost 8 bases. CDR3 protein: CAWSAGQGNFGGYTF. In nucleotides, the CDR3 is TGTGCCTGGAGTGCAGGACAGGGGAATTTTGGGGGCTACACCTTC.

This CDR3 reads CASSPPPEGSPLHF. The CDR3 DNA sequence: TGTGCCAGCAGCCCGCCACCTGAGGGTTCACCCCTCCACTTT. The rearrangement links TRBV9 to TRBJ1-6; D uncertain. The CDR3 is 14 amino acids. Trimming removed 4 bases at V and 9 bases at J, with 14 bases between. Germline CDR1 is SGDLS and CDR2 is YYNGEE. The whole variable domain, remainder taken from reference TRBV9 and TRBJ1-6, is DSGVTQTPKHLITATGQRVTLRCSPRSGDLSVYWYQQSLDQGLQFLIQYYNGEERAKGNILERFSAQQFPDLHSELNLSSLELGDSALYFCASSPPPEGSPLHFGNGTRLTVT.

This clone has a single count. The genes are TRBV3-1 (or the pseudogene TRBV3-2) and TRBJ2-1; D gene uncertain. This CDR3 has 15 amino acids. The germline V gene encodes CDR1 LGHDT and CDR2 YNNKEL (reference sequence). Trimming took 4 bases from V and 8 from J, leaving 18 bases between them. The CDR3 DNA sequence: TGTGCCAGCAGCCTAGGTTCCGATCCTAGGTATGAGCAGTTCTTC. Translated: CASSLGSDPRYEQFF.

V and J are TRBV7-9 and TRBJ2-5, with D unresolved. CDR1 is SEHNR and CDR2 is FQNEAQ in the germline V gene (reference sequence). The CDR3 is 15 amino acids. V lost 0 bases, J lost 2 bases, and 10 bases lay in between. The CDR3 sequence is CASSLALDSQETQYF. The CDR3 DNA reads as TGTGCCAGCAGCTTAGCCCTTGACTCACAAGAGACCCAGTACTTC.

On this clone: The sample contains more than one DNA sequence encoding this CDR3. The CDR3 here is CASSQGQGDEKLFF. In DNA, the CDR3 is TGCGCCAGCAGCCAGGGACAGGGAGATGAAAAACTGTTTTTT. The chain joins TRBV4-3 to TRBJ1-4, with TRBD1 matching 9 bases. The CDR3 length is 14 residues. The V gene end was trimmed by 3 bases and the J gene end by 6 bases; junction bases not matched to a gene: 2. Looked up from germline, CDR1 is LGHNA and CDR2 is YSLEER.

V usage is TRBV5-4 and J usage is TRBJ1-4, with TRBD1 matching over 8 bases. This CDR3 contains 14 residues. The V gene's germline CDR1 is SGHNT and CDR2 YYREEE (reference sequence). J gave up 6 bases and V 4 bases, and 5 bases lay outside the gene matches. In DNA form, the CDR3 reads TGTGCCAGCAGCCCGGACAGGGTGGATGAAAAACTGTTTTTT. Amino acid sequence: CASSPDRVDEKLFF.

The CDR3 sequence: CASSFFGVSYEQYF. DNA for the CDR3: TGTGCCAGCAGCTTTTTCGGGGTCTCCTACGAGCAGTACTTC. The rearrangement uses TRBV7-9 and TRBJ2-7; maybe TRBD2 (5 bases). Germline V gene sequence: CDR1 SEHNR, CDR2 FQNEAQ (reference sequence). This CDR3 has 14 amino acids. Trimming removed 3 bases at V and 0 bases at J, with 9 bases between.

The CDR3 sequence is CASSLDLGSSYEQYF. The CDR3 DNA reads TGTGCCAGCAGCTTGGATTTAGGGAGCTCCTACGAGCAGTACTTC. J is TRBJ2-7 and V is TRBV5-4; D may be TRBD2 (5 bases). CDR3 length equals 15 residues. Germline V CDR1 and CDR2: SGHNT, YYREEE (reference sequence). The V end was cut by 0 bases, the J end by 0 bases, with 10 bases between.

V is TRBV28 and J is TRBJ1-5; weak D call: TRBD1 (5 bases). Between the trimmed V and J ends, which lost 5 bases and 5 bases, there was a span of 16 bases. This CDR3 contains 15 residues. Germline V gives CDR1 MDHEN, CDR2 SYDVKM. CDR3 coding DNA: TGTGCCAGCAGTCCCCTGGGGGGGGGAGATCAGCCCCAGCATTTT. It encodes CASSPLGGGDQPQHF.

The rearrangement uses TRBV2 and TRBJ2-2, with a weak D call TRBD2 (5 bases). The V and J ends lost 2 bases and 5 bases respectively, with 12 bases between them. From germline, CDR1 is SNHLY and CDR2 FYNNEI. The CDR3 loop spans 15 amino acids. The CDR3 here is CASSETAPGTGELFF. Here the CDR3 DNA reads TGTGCCAGCAGTGAAACGGCCCCGGGAACCGGGGAGCTGTTTTTT.

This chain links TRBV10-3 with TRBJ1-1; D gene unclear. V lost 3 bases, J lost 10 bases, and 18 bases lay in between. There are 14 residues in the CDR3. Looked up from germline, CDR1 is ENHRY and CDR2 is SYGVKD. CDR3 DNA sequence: TGTGCCATCAGTGAAGCCCCGCGCGGATCGGTAGCTTTCTTT. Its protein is CAISEAPRGSVAFF.

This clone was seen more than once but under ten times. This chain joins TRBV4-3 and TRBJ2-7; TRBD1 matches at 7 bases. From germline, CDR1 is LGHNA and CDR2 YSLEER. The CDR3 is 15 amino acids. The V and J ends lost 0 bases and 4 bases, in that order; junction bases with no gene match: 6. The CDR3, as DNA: TGCGCCAGCAGCCAAGAGAGACAGGGAAGGTACGAGCAGTACTTC. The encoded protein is CASSQERQGRYEQYF.